A single sample is the source of the 28 T cell receptor beta chains below, sequenced in a study of blood T cells in healthy people across ages. Primers used in a second PCR of roughly 7 to 12 cycles were a sample-barcoded 5' primer and a J-beta primer mix. In TCRdb, the 5' RACE reads were re-called with MiXCR into one record per CDR3 protein. The top ten hold less than 15% of the sample, which has about a million distinct CDR3 sequences, roughly two fifths seen once. The sequenced material came from blood. Every receptor here comes from a man younger than 35 in good health.

The chain combines TRBV12-5 with TRBJ2-1, with D possibly matching TRBD2 (6 bases). V lost 1 base and J lost 9, with 7 bases in between. There are 12 residues in the CDR3. Germline CDR1 LGHNT, CDR2 FRNRAP. The DNA of the CDR3 is TGTGCTAGTGGTTTGGGGGGGGTTGAGCAGTTCTTC. It specifies CASGLGGVEQFF.

Notes on this clonotype: One end of the junction fails to match germline, which may point to a read error. The V call is TRBV4-3, the J call TRBJ1-1, with D perhaps TRBD1 (6 bases). This CDR3 has 14 amino acids. From germline, CDR1 is LGHNA and CDR2 YSLEER. The CDR3 DNA reads TGCGCCAGCAGCCCCGGGGGCCTTGGCACTGAAACTTTCTTT. This codes for CASSPGGLGTETFF.

This clonotype occurred a few times. The rearrangement joins TRBV20-1 to TRBJ2-5, with D uncertain. CDR1 DFQATT and CDR2 SNEGSKA come from the germline V gene (reference sequence). This CDR3 is built from 15 residues. V was pared by 7 bases and J by 11 bases, with 29 bases between. CDR3 amino acids: CSVEVARPSYNEQYF. CDR3 bases: TGCAGTGTCGAAGTGGCGCGGCCCTCCTACAATGAGCAGTACTTC.

Regarding this clonotype: Germline is not matched at one junction end, which may reflect a read error. The chain combines TRBV20-1 with TRBJ1-2; TRBD1 is a possible D gene (5 bases). The CDR3 consists of 13 residues. Germline V gene lookup returns CDR1 DFQATT and CDR2 SNEGSKA (reference sequence). The CDR3 is CSVRDWGGDGYTF. For the CDR3, the DNA is TGCAGTGTTAGAGATTGGGGAGGGGACGGCTACACCTTC.

This clonotype was counted only a few times. The chain has TRBV12-3 or TRBV12-4 and TRBJ2-3; 7 nucleotides agree with TRBD1. This CDR3 has 12 residues. With V trimmed by 8 bases and J by 6 bases, 5 bases remained unmatched. The CDR3 region has the DNA TGTGCCAGCGGCGGACAGGCCGATACGCAGTATTTT. This gives the protein CASGGQADTQYF.

J is TRBJ1-2 and V is TRBV12-3 or TRBV12-4; D is possibly TRBD1 (5 bases). Trimming stripped 7 bases from V and 7 bases from J, with 22 bases between. This CDR3 has 15 amino acids. This chain's CDR3 is CASTPGRGFKGGYTF. CDR3 in DNA: TGTGCCAGCACCCCCGGCCGGGGCTTCAAGGGTGGCTACACCTTC.

This chain links TRBV7-2 with TRBJ2-2; 10 bases align to TRBD2. The CDR3 length is 16 residues. Trimming took 1 base from V and 4 from J; bases not matched to a gene: 3. Germline V CDR1 and CDR2: SGHTA, FQGNSA. The CDR3 nucleotides read TGTGCCAGCAGCTTAGAAGGGACTAGCGCCACCGGGGAGCTGTTTTTT. It specifies CASSLEGTSATGELFF. Full variable domain (missing parts from reference TRBV7-2 and TRBJ2-2): GAGVSQSPSNKVTEKGKDVELRCDPISGHTALYWYRQSLGQGLEFLIYFQGNSAPDKSGLPSDRFSAERTGGSVSTLTIQRTQQEDSAVYLCASSLEGTSATGELFFGEGSRLTVL.

This clonotype was detected once. The junction differs from germline at one of its ends, possibly a read error. This chain joins TRBV10-3 and TRBJ2-5, with D maybe TRBD2 (6 bases). Per the germline V gene, CDR1 is ENHRY and CDR2 is SYGVKD. CDR3 length: 15 residues. CDR3 DNA: TGTGCCATCAGTGAGTCCGGGGGACCTCAAGAGACCCGGTACTTC. The encoded protein is CAISESGGPQETRYF.

This clonotype was seen a handful of times. J is TRBJ2-1 and V is TRBV7-3; a possible D gene is TRBD2 (5 bases). Per the germline V gene, CDR1 is SGHTA and CDR2 is FQGTGA. The CDR3 loop spans 13 amino acids. Trimming left V 4 bases short and J 5 bases short, with 9 bases between. CDR3 coding DNA: TGTGCCAGCAGCTACACTAGGGACAATGAGCAGTTCTTC. It encodes CASSYTRDNEQFF.

This clonotype has a handful of counts. The chain links TRBV2 to TRBJ2-1, with 7 bases fitting TRBD1. From germline, CDR1 is SNHLY and CDR2 FYNNEI. The V and J ends lost 4 bases and 3 bases, in that order; junction bases with no gene match: 3. CDR3 length: 14 residues. CDR3 in DNA: TGTGCCAGCAGTGTTCGGGACAGCTACAATGAGCAGTTCTTC. Translating it yields CASSVRDSYNEQFF.

This clonotype showed up just a few times. The rearrangement links TRBV29-1 to TRBJ1-1; unclear D gene. Germline lookup yields CDR1 SQVTM and CDR2 ANQGSEA. This CDR3 region has 12 residues. Between the trimmed V and J ends, which lost 5 bases and 1 base, there was a span of 8 bases. The CDR3 region is CSVSYTNTEAFF. Here the CDR3 DNA reads TGCAGCGTTTCTTACACGAACACTGAAGCTTTCTTT.

This chain links TRBV13 with TRBJ1-6, with 9 bases lining up with TRBD1. This CDR3 is built from 14 residues. V trimming: 3 bases; J trimming: 13 bases; junction bases outside the gene matches: 7. Germline V CDR1 and CDR2: PRHDT, FYEKMQ (reference sequence). Here the CDR3 reads CASSLWDRATPLHF. CDR3 DNA sequence: TGTGCCAGCAGCTTGTGGGACAGGGCTACCCCCCTCCACTTT.

The rearrangement uses TRBV28 and TRBJ1-6; D is perhaps TRBD1 (5 bases). Trimming pared 7 bases from V and 11 bases from J, leaving 12 bases between. The CDR3 covers 12 residues. CDR1 MDHEN and CDR2 SYDVKM come from the germline V gene. The chain's CDR3 is CASTIGAPPLHF. CDR3 in DNA: TGTGCCAGCACTATAGGGGCTCCACCCCTCCACTTT.

J is TRBJ1-2 and V is TRBV20-1; D is unclear. Trimming took off 2 bases at V and 8 bases at J, with 21 bases between the two ends. Germline CDR1 is DFQATT and CDR2 is SNEGSKA (reference sequence). This CDR3 has 15 amino acids. CDR3 sequence reads: CSARTDGRDPRGYTF. Here the CDR3 DNA reads TGCAGTGCTAGAACCGACGGCCGGGATCCCAGGGGCTACACCTTC.

This clonotype has more than one count but fewer than ten. The chain joins TRBV28 to TRBJ2-1; D is perhaps TRBD1 or TRBD2 (6 bases each). This CDR3 is 14 amino acids long. Germline V CDR1 and CDR2: MDHEN, SYDVKM. Trimming removed 6 bases from V and 6 bases from J, with 15 bases in between. CDR3: CASSAGGLSNEQFF. CDR3 nucleotides: TGTGCCAGCAGCGCCGGGGGCCTGAGCAATGAGCAGTTCTTC.

The table lists this clonotype with a few counts. This chain uses TRBV20-1 with TRBJ1-2, with 8 bases aligning to TRBD1. CDR3 length: 13 residues. The V gene's germline CDR1 is DFQATT and CDR2 SNEGSKA (reference sequence). Unmatched junction bases numbered 11, after V lost 6 bases and J lost 8 bases. CDR3 sequence: CSAQRGQAAGYTF. The CDR3 region has the DNA TGCAGTGCGCAGAGGGGACAGGCGGCGGGCTACACCTTC.

The rearrangement joins TRBV4-1 to TRBJ2-7; TRBD1 matches 8 bases. Germline V CDR1 and CDR2: MGHRA, YSYEKL. V dropped 0 bases and J dropped 6; count of bases not matched to a gene: 19. The CDR3 has 19 residues. CDR3 DNA sequence: TGCGCCAGCAGCCAAGATCCATACACCGGGGACAGGACTGTGGTCGAGCAGTACTTC. Translation: CASSQDPYTGDRTVVEQYF.

J is TRBJ2-1 and V is TRBV5-1; D may be TRBD1 (6 bases). The CDR3 runs 14 residues. Deletions cut 0 bases from V and 8 bases from J, with 12 bases between. CDR1 is SGHRS, CDR2 YFSETQ, per germline. The CDR3 nucleotides read TGCGCCAGCAGCTTGGGCCAGGGGAAGGATGAGCAGTTCTTC. It encodes CASSLGQGKDEQFF.

The CDR3 sequence: CASSYSRAADKETQYF. CDR3 bases: TGTGCCAGCAGTTACTCCCGTGCAGCAGACAAAGAGACCCAGTACTTC. The rearrangement uses TRBV6-6 and TRBJ2-5; the D is unclear. In germline, CDR1 is MNHNY, CDR2 SVGAGI (reference sequence). This CDR3 region has 16 residues. V was clipped by 0 bases and J by 3 bases, with 14 bases between them.

The CDR3 loop reads CASSKETGTGARNYGYTF. CDR3 DNA: TGTGCCAGCAGCAAAGAAACCGGGACAGGGGCCCGGAACTATGGCTACACCTTC. This chain uses TRBV7-9 with TRBJ1-2; TRBD1 matches at 10 bases. CDR1 SEHNR and CDR2 FQNEAQ come from the germline V gene (reference sequence). This CDR3 region has 18 residues. V was clipped by 5 bases and J by 2 bases; unmatched bases: 14.

This clonotype was observed a few times. The rearrangement uses TRBV14 and TRBJ2-3; the D is unclear. The length of the CDR3 is 16 residues. Per the germline V gene, CDR1 is SGHDN and CDR2 is FVKESK. The V end was cut by 0 bases, the J end by 6 bases, with 16 bases between. CDR3 region: CASSQDYSRPYDTQYF. The CDR3 nucleotides read TGTGCCAGCAGCCAAGATTACTCACGTCCGTACGATACGCAGTATTTT.

V and J are TRBV20-1 and TRBJ2-7, with 7 bases aligning to TRBD2. The DNA end is more similar to TRBJ2-5, so the J call may be wrong. This CDR3 region has 14 residues. CDR1 DFQATT and CDR2 SNEGSKA come from the germline V gene (reference sequence). CDR3 residues: CSARDASGAETQYF. The CDR3 bases are TGCAGTGCTAGAGACGCAAGCGGGGCGGAGACCCAGTACTTC.

CDR3 in DNA: TGTGCCAGCAGCCAATTTCACCTATTGCAAGAGACCCAGTACTTC. Its protein product is CASSQFHLLQETQYF. This chain uses TRBV3-1 with TRBJ2-5; no reliable D call. This CDR3 is 15 amino acids long. V was pared by 2 bases and J by 2 bases, with 12 bases between. Germline V CDR1 and CDR2: LGHDT, YNNKEL (reference sequence).

This clonotype was seen more than once but under ten times. The V and J genes are TRBV9 and TRBJ2-1; the D is unclear. Deletions cut 0 bases from V and 0 bases from J, with 16 bases between. CDR1 SGDLS and CDR2 YYNGEE come from the germline V gene. This CDR3 contains 18 residues. CDR3 sequence (DNA): TGTGCCAGCAGCGTAGCTAACCCAGGTTCAAGCTCCTACAATGAGCAGTTCTTC. It specifies CASSVANPGSSSYNEQFF.

The rearrangement joins TRBV12-3 or TRBV12-4 to TRBJ2-7, with D perhaps being TRBD1 or TRBD2 (6 bases each). The CDR3 covers 15 residues. V lost 2 bases to trimming and J lost 7 bases, with 18 bases between them. CDR3 amino acids: CASSLLAGEANEQYF. CDR3 nucleotide sequence: TGTGCCAGCAGTTTATTGGCAGGGGAGGCCAATGAGCAGTACTTC.

The chain joins TRBV3-1 to TRBJ1-1; the D is unclear. Trimming pared 0 bases from V and 9 bases from J, leaving 11 bases between. The CDR3 has 13 amino acids. CDR1 is LGHDT and CDR2 is YNNKEL in the germline V gene (reference sequence). The CDR3 spells CASSQEGGGKAFF. The CDR3 coding sequence is TGTGCCAGCAGCCAAGAAGGTGGAGGGAAAGCTTTCTTT.

V gene TRBV19 combines with J gene TRBJ1-3; D remains ambiguous. From germline, CDR1 is LNHDA and CDR2 SQIVND (reference sequence). V was cut by 5 bases and J by 0 bases, with 8 bases left in between. This CDR3 spans 14 amino acids. CDR3 loop: CASSPTTSGNTIYF. The CDR3 nucleotides read TGTGCCAGTAGTCCCACGACCTCTGGAAACACCATATATTTT. Full variable domain (remainder filled in from reference TRBV19 and TRBJ1-3): DGGITQSPKYLFRKEGQNVTLSCEQNLNHDAMYWYRQDPGQGLRLIYYSQIVNDFQKGDIAEGYSVSREKKESFPLTVTSAQKNPTAFYLCASSPTTSGNTIYFGEGSWLTVV.

This clonotype was counted a few times. J is TRBJ1-1 and V is TRBV6-2 or TRBV6-3; D remains ambiguous. The CDR3 totals 14 residues. Deletions cut 2 bases from V and 0 bases from J, with 7 bases between. Germline CDR1 and CDR2: MNHEY and SVGEGT. The DNA for the CDR3 is TGTGCCAGCAGTTACGTCAGTATGAACACTGAAGCTTTCTTT. It yields the protein CASSYVSMNTEAFF.